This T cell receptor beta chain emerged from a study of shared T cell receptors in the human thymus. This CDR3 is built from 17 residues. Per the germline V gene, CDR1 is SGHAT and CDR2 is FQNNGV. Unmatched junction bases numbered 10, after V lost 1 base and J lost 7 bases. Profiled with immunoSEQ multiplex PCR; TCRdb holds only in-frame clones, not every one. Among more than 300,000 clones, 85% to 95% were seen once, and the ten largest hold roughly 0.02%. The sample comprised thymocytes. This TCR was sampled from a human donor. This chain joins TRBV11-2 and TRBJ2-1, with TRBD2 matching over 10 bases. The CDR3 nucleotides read TGTGCCAGCAGCTTAGGGGCCCTAGCGGGGGAGGGGAATGAGCAGTTCTTC. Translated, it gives CASSLGALAGEGNEQFF.